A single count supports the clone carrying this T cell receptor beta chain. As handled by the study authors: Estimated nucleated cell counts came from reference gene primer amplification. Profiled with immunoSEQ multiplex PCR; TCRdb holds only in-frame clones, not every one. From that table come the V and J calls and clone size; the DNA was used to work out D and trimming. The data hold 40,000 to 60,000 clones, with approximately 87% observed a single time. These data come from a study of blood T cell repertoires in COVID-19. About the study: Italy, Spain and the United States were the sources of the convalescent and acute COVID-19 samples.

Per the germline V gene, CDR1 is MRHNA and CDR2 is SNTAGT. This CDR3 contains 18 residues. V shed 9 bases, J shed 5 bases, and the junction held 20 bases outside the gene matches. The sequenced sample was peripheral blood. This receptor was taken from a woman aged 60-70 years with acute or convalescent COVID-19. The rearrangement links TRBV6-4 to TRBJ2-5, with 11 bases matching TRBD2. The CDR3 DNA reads TGTGCCAGTAGTAGGGGTCCTAGCGGGAGGAACCTCCCCGAGACCCAGTACTTC. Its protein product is CASSRGPSGRNLPETQYF.